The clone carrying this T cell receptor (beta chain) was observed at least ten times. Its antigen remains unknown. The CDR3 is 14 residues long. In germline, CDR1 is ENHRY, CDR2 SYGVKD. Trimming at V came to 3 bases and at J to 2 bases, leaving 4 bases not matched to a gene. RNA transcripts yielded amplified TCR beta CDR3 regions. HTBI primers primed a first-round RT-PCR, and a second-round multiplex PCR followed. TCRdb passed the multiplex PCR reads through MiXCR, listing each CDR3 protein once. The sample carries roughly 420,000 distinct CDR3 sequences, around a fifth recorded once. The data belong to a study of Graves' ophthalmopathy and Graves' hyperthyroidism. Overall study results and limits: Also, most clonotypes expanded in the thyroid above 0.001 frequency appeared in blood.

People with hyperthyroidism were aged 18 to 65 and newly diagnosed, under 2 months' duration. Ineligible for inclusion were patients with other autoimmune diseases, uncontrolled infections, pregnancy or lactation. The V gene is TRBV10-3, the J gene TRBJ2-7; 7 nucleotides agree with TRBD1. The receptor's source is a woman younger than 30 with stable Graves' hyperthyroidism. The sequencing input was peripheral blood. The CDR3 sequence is CAISDPDRAYEQYF. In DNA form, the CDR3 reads TGTGCCATCAGTGACCCCGACAGGGCCTACGAGCAGTACTTC.